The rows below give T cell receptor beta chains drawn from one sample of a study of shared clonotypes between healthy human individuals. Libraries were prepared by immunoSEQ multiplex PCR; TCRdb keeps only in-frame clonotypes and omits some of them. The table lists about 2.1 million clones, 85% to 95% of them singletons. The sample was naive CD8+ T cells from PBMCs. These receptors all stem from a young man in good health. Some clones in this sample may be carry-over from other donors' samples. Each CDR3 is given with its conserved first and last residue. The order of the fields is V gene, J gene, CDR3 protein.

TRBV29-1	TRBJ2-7	CSVGGAPRLGEQYF
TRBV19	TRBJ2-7	CASKDRPLTSEQYF
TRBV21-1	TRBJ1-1	CASSNGTGMNTEAFF
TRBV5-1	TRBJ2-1	CASRESGSFPGHEQFF
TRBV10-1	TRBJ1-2	CASSDLRDYGYTF
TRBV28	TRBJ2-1	CASTRAGTAYNEQFF
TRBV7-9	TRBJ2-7	CASSLWANDRGVREQYF
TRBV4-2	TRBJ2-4	CASSQGDPGDPIQYF
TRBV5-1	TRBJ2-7	CASSQGRSHYEQYF
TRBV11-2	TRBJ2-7	CASSFHPVGGPYEQYF
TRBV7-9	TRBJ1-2	CASSPAPEYGYTF
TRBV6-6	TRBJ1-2	CASSYEQRYTF
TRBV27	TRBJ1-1	CASSFLDRAFF
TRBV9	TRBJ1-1	CASSVGREGTEAFF
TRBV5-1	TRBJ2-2	CASSLVAGGPYGELFF
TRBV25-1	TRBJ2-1	CASSRGLSGSLHNEQFF
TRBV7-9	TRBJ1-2	CASSLGPSAAYGYTF
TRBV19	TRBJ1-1	CASSIGAEVTEAFF
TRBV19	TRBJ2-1	CASSTPLADLNEQFF
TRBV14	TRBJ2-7	CASSQAGQAYEQYF
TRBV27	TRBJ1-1	CASSYGFGNTEAFF
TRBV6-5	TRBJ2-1	CASSPLASYNEQFF
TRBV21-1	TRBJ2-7	CANTFSGTGAEQYF
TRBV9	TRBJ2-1	CASTASGTSSYNEQFF
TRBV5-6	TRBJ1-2	CASSWDGGGQSLYGYTF
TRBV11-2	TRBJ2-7	CASSFSSAYEQYF
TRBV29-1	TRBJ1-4	CSLEAGYTEKLFF
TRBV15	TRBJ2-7	CATSGRGRIHEQYF
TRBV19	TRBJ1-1	CASSPGGGEAFF
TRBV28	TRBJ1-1	CASSSPWGSGNTEAFF
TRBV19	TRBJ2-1	CASTLPGQGRDNEQFF
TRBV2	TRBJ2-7	CASRGLAGEYEQYF
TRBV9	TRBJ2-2	CASSIWTSGPNTGELFF
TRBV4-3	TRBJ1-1	CASSQRGTPPWLAFF
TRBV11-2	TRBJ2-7	CASSSVVGLYEQYF
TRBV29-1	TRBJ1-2	CSARRTGGDYGYTF
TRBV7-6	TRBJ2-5	CASSLRLRETQYF
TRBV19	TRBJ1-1	CASMGAGAFF
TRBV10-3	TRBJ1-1	CAIRSTGTEAFF